This T cell receptor beta chain was identified in a study of T-cell reconstitution after alpha-beta-depleted transplantation in children. Notes on the study in general: T-cell numbers and diversity, one year after transplant, stemmed largely from T cells that were newly produced. As was reported, about two months after transplant, alpha-beta T cells came from several hundred expanded graft clones.

Preparing the TCRbeta library involved the use of unique molecular identifiers. TCRdb processed the PCR reads anew with MiXCR; each CDR3 protein has one entry. The sample comprises fewer than 250,000 distinct CDR3 sequences, 8.2% of which are singletons, and just under 6.5% rests with the top ten. Germline lookup yields CDR1 SGHAT and CDR2 FQNNGV. V was cut by 3 bases and J by 0 bases, with 16 bases left in between. CDR3 length: 17 amino acids. In its sample, this clonotype was seen many times. Its antigen remains unidentified. This TCR derives from a male patient under 18 who had a stem cell transplant for acute lymphoblastic leukemia, so the T cells may come from the graft donor. Sequencing was performed on PBMCs, mostly from graft donor cells, taken 180 days after TCRalphabeta/CD19-depleted stem cell transplant. V usage is TRBV11-2 and J usage is TRBJ2-3; weak D call: TRBD1 (6 bases). CDR3 protein: CASSFAGTSSSTDTQYF. The DNA for the CDR3 is TGTGCCAGCAGCTTCGCCGGGACAAGCTCTAGCACAGATACGCAGTATTTT.